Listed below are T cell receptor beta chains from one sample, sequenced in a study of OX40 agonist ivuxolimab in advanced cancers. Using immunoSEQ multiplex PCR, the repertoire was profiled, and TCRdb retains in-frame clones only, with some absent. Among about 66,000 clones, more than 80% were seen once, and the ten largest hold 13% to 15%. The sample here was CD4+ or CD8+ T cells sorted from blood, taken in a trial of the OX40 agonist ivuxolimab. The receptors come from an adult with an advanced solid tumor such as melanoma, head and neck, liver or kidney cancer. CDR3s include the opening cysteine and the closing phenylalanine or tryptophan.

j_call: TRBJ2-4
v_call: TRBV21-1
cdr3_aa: CASSKVSLGVKNIQYF

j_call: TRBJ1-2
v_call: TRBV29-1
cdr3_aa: CSVGGSIPYGYTF

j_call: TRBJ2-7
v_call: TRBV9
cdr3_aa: CASSVEAGGQWEQYF

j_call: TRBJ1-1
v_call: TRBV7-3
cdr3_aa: CASSLRAGGEEAFF

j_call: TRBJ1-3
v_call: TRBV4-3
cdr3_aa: CASSRDHQTGNTIYF

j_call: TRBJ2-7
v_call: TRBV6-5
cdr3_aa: CASSYGAREKAYEQYF

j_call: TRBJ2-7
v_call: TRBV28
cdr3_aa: CASSGGGTVSYEQYF

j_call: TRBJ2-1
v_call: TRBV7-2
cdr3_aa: CASSVTLGLAAYNEQFF

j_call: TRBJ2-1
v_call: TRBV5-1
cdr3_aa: CASSSVAGRIGEQFF

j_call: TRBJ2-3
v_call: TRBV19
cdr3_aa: CASRQGYTDTQYF

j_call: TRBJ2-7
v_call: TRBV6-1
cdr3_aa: CASSEAGSYLYEQYF

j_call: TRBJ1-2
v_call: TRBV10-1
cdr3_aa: CASSEGLNYGYTF

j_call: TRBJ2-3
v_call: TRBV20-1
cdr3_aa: CSAPLAYTQYF

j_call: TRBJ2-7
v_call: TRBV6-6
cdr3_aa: CASRGTGERTYEQYF

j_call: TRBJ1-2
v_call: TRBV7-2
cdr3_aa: CASSIREQNGYTF

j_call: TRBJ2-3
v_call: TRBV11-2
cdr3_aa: CASSPAGGDLDTQYF

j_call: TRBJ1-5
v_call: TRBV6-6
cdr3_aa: CATEPGQGSRQPQHF

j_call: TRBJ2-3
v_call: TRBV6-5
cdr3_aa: CASSWTTSTDTQYF